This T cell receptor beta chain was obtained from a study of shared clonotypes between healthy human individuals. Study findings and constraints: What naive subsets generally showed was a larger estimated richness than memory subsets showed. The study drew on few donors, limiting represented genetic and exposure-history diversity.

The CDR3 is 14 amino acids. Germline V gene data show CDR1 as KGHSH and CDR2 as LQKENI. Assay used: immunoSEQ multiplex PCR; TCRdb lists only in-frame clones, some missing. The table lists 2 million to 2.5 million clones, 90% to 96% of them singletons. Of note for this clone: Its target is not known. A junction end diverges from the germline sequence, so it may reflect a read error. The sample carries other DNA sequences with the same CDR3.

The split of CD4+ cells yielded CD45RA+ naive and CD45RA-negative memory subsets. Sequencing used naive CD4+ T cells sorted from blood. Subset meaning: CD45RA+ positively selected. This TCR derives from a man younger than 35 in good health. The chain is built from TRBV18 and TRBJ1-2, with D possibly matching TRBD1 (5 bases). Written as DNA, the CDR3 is TGTGCCAGTTCACCGGGGACTTCCAACTATGGCTACACCTTC. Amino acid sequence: CASSPGTSNYGYTF.